The 30 T cell receptor beta chains listed next were all sequenced from one sample in a study of regulatory T cells in long-lasting Graves disease. TCRdb called the reads again in MiXCR, with one record for every CDR3 protein. The repertoire holds more than 750 distinct CDR3 sequences, with about nine tenths as singletons. PBMCs provided the RNA from which the TCR library was made. The sample in question was peripheral blood mononuclear cells (PBMCs), obtained with antithyroid drug treatment, in newly diagnosed or persistent Graves disease (not recorded which). The receptor set was obtained from a man between 35 and 55 years old with Graves disease.

The chain combines TRBV27 with TRBJ2-7; D is undetermined. Germline V gene sequence: CDR1 MNHEY, CDR2 SMNVEV (reference sequence). This CDR3 has 14 amino acids. V lost 1 base and J lost 6, with 13 bases in between. This CDR3 reads CASSLFFGVREQYF. The CDR3, as DNA: TGTGCCAGCAGTTTATTCTTTGGGGTCCGCGAGCAGTACTTC.

The chain combines TRBV2 with TRBJ2-5; possibly TRBD1 for D (6 bases). Trimming took 8 bases from V and 2 from J, leaving 12 bases between them. Germline V CDR1 and CDR2: SNHLY, FYNNEI. CDR3 length: 13 residues. CDR3 sequence reads: CASDTGTQETQYF. CDR3 in DNA: TGTGCCAGCGATACCGGGACACAAGAGACCCAGTACTTC.

The V and J genes are TRBV6-4 and TRBJ1-2; TRBD1 might be the D (5 bases). V was pared by 0 bases and J by 6 bases, with 11 bases between. The CDR3 has 14 amino acids. Germline V gene lookup returns CDR1 MRHNA and CDR2 SNTAGT. The CDR3 spells CASSDSDGADGYTF. The CDR3 DNA is TGTGCCAGCAGTGACTCTGATGGGGCTGATGGCTACACCTTC.

V and J are TRBV6-5 and TRBJ1-2; D is undetermined. The CDR3 spans 13 residues. Looked up from germline, CDR1 is MNHEY and CDR2 is SVGAGI. V was cut by 6 bases and J by 8 bases, with 16 bases left in between. The CDR3 DNA follows: TGTGCCAGCAGGTTGGGTCCACCCTGGGGCTACACCTTC. It specifies CASRLGPPWGYTF.

The chain recombines TRBV5-1 with TRBJ2-3; TRBD2 aligns across 12 bases. CDR1 SGHRS and CDR2 YFSETQ come from the germline V gene. The junction had 5 bases not matched to a gene; V was cut back by 4 bases and J by 5 bases. The CDR3 runs to 15 residues. The CDR3 bases are TGCGCCAGCAGCCCGCTAGCGGGGGGGAGAGATACGCAGTATTTT. Translated, it gives CASSPLAGGRDTQYF.

This rearrangement joins TRBV12-3 or TRBV12-4 to TRBJ2-5, with D possibly called TRBD1 or TRBD2 (5 bases each). The CDR3 consists of 12 residues. V lost 4 bases, J lost 5 bases, and 8 bases lay in between. The CDR3 loop is CASSSGPETQYF. CDR3 nucleotide sequence: TGTGCCAGCAGTTCGGGGCCGGAGACCCAGTACTTC.

CDR3: CASSFTDTQYF. Written as DNA, the CDR3 is TGTGCCAGCAGCTTTACAGATACGCAGTATTTT. V usage is TRBV11-3 and J usage is TRBJ2-3; D unclear. The germline CDR1 and CDR2 sequences are SGHNT and YENEEA. Trimming removed 3 bases at V and 3 bases at J, with 1 base between. The CDR3 covers 11 residues.

The chain employs TRBV10-3 and TRBJ1-5; unclear D gene. The ends were cut back, 8 bases at V and 3 bases at J, with 11 bases in the middle. The CDR3 spans 13 residues. CDR1 is ENHRY, CDR2 SYGVKD, per germline. CDR3 sequence: CAIPDGVNQPQHF. CDR3 DNA sequence: TGTGCCATCCCCGACGGCGTCAATCAGCCCCAGCATTTT.

The chain combines TRBV12-3 or TRBV12-4 with TRBJ2-6; D gene unclear. Trimming removed 2 bases from V and 0 bases from J, with 11 bases in between. This CDR3 contains 17 residues. The CDR3 spells CASSLLQSSSGANVLTF. CDR3 DNA: TGTGCCAGCAGTTTACTACAGTCAAGCTCTGGGGCCAACGTCCTGACTTTC.

This clonotype is deemed hyperexpanded. The chain recombines TRBV4-1 with TRBJ2-7; 7 positions agree with TRBD1. The CDR3 runs to 13 residues. CDR1 is MGHRA and CDR2 is YSYEKL in the germline V gene. Unmatched junction bases numbered 4, after V lost 2 bases and J lost 6 bases. As DNA, the CDR3 is TGCGCCAGCAGCCAATCCGACAGGGCCGAGCAGTACTTC. Residues: CASSQSDRAEQYF.

J is TRBJ2-7 and V is TRBV27; D may match TRBD1 or TRBD2 (5 bases each). The germline V gene has CDR1 MNHEY and CDR2 SMNVEV (reference sequence). V dropped 6 bases and J dropped 2 bases, with 20 bases sitting between them. The CDR3 has 16 amino acids. CDR3 in amino acids: CASSLLGGGGTYEQYF. In nucleotides, the CDR3 is TGTGCCAGCAGCCTACTTGGTGGGGGTGGAACCTACGAGCAGTACTTC.

The chain links TRBV7-2 to TRBJ2-1, with a weak D call TRBD2 (5 bases). The germline CDR1 and CDR2 sequences are SGHTA and FQGNSA. This CDR3 has 15 amino acids. With 1 base removed from V and 3 bases from J, the gap between germline ends came to 10 bases. CDR3 coding DNA: TGTGCCAGCAGCTTAGTCGGGGAGAGCTACAATGAGCAGTTCTTC. Residues: CASSLVGESYNEQFF.

This sequence joins TRBV3-1 and TRBJ2-3; D possibly corresponds to TRBD2 (5 bases). The CDR3 extends over 16 amino acids. CDR1 is LGHDT, CDR2 YNNKEL, per germline (reference sequence). With 1 base removed from V and 0 bases from J, the gap between germline ends came to 11 bases. The CDR3: CASSQGLLVSTDTQYF. The CDR3 DNA reads TGTGCCAGCAGCCAAGGACTATTAGTAAGCACAGATACGCAGTATTTT.

V gene TRBV3-1 combines with J gene TRBJ2-3; TRBD2 is a possible D gene (6 bases). V dropped 0 bases and J dropped 5 bases, with 15 bases sitting between them. CDR3 length: 16 amino acids. The germline V gene has CDR1 LGHDT and CDR2 YNNKEL (reference sequence). The CDR3: CASSQERGLSLDTQYF. DNA of the CDR3: TGTGCCAGCAGCCAAGAAAGGGGACTCAGTTTAGATACGCAGTATTTT.

The chain employs TRBV5-1 and TRBJ2-1; maybe TRBD1 (5 bases). The CDR3 runs 18 residues. The germline gives CDR1 SGHRS, CDR2 YFSETQ. Between the trimmed V and J ends, which lost 0 bases and 10 bases, there was a span of 26 bases. In DNA form, the CDR3 reads TGCGCCAGCAGCTTGGTTAAATTTCGGCAGGGCCCACAAAAAGAGCAGTTCTTC. Residues: CASSLVKFRQGPQKEQFF.

This sequence joins TRBV11-2 and TRBJ2-7; TRBD1 matches at 8 bases. Germline CDR1 and CDR2: SGHAT and FQNNGV. CDR3 length: 15 residues. Trimming removed 5 bases from V and 4 bases from J; junction bases left unmatched: 10. CDR3: CASSASRTGIYEQYF. The CDR3 DNA follows: TGTGCCAGCAGCGCGAGCAGGACAGGGATTTACGAGCAGTACTTC. Filled out from reference TRBV11-2 and TRBJ2-7, the complete variable domain reads EAGVAQSPRYKIIEKRQSVAFWCNPISGHATLYWYQQILGQGPKLLIQFQNNGVVDDSQLPKDRFSAERLKGVDSTLKIQPAKLEDSAVYLCASSASRTGIYEQYFGPGTRLTVT.

This clonotype is a singleton in its sample. V gene TRBV5-6 combines with J gene TRBJ1-6; TRBD1 might be the D (6 bases). The CDR3 spans 16 residues. Germline V lookup: CDR1 SGHDT, CDR2 YYEEEE. V lost 0 bases and J 6 bases, leaving 13 bases between the germline ends. The CDR3 sequence: CASSLGSGRGNSPLHF. DNA for the CDR3: TGTGCCAGCAGCTTGGGTAGCGGCAGGGGTAATTCACCCCTCCACTTT.

The chain links TRBV6-2 or TRBV6-3 to TRBJ1-2; tentative D call: TRBD1 (5 bases). The V gene lost 2 bases and the J gene lost 7 bases, with 14 bases spanning the gap. Germline V gene data show CDR1 as MNHEY and CDR2 as SVGEGT. This CDR3 comprises 14 residues. CDR3 in DNA: TGTGCCAGCAGTTACGGCCCCGCAAGGGGTGGCTACACCTTC. It specifies CASSYGPARGGYTF.

The genes are TRBV10-3 and TRBJ2-1; 10 bases line up with TRBD2. Germline assignment: CDR1 ENHRY and CDR2 SYGVKD. The CDR3 is made up of 15 amino acids. The ends lost 10 bases at V and 4 bases at J; junction bases unmatched: 10. CDR3 loop: CATRVAGGLYNEQFF. The DNA for the CDR3 is TGTGCCACCAGGGTAGCGGGGGGCCTGTACAATGAGCAGTTCTTC.

The V and J genes are TRBV14 and TRBJ1-3, with a weak D call TRBD1 (5 bases). The V gene lost 3 bases and the J gene lost 0 bases, with 18 bases spanning the gap. The CDR3 covers 18 residues. Germline V gene lookup returns CDR1 SGHDN and CDR2 FVKESK. This chain's CDR3 is CASSHPGPRSISGNTIYF. The CDR3 DNA reads TGTGCCAGCAGCCACCCGGGACCCAGATCCATCTCTGGAAACACCATATATTTT.

The count of this clonotype is one. The chain carries TRBV6-2 or TRBV6-3 and TRBJ2-5; D is undetermined. The V gene lost 7 bases and the J gene lost 2 bases, with 11 bases spanning the gap. Germline V gene data show CDR1 as MNHEY and CDR2 as SVGEGT. The CDR3 contains 13 residues. CDR3 amino acids: CASTRTEQETQYF. The CDR3, as DNA: TGTGCCAGCACCCGCACGGAACAAGAGACCCAGTACTTC.

The rearrangement joins TRBV6-5 to TRBJ1-2; D is unclear. Germline CDR1 and CDR2: MNHEY and SVGAGI. Trimming stripped 2 bases from V and 2 bases from J, with 12 bases between. The CDR3 covers 15 residues. CDR3 sequence: CASSYRDGRNYGYTF. The CDR3 nucleotides are TGTGCCAGCAGTTACCGTGACGGCAGGAACTATGGCTACACCTTC.

The chain is built from TRBV28 and TRBJ2-1; perhaps TRBD2 as D (5 bases). V lost 4 bases to trimming and J lost 7 bases, with 23 bases between them. Per germline, CDR1 MDHEN and CDR2 SYDVKM. CDR3 length: 17 residues. The CDR3 is CASSSRLLGLLENEQFF. The CDR3 region has the DNA TGTGCCAGCAGTTCTAGACTATTGGGCCTATTAGAAAATGAGCAGTTCTTC.

The CDR3 spells CASSPTSDQPQHF. The CDR3 DNA reads TGTGCCAGCTCACCCACCTCAGATCAGCCCCAGCATTTT. The gene calls are TRBV18 and TRBJ1-5, with D unclear. Germline lookup yields CDR1 KGHSH and CDR2 LQKENI. The CDR3 is made up of 13 amino acids. Between the trimmed V and J ends, which lost 3 bases and 5 bases, there was a span of 8 bases.

The rearrangement joins TRBV9 to TRBJ2-3; 7 nucleotides align to TRBD2. Germline CDR1 reads SGDLS; CDR2 reads YYNGEE. V was pared by 0 bases and J by 0 bases, with 1 base of the junction left unmatched. This CDR3 contains 15 residues. The CDR3 loop is CASSVDGGSTDTQYF. The DNA of the CDR3 is TGTGCCAGCAGCGTAGACGGGGGGAGCACAGATACGCAGTATTTT.

This clonotype was detected only once. The chain recombines TRBV4-3 with TRBJ2-7; D possibly corresponds to TRBD1 (7 bases). V was cut by 4 bases and J by 3 bases, with 13 bases left in between. This CDR3 region has 14 residues. Germline CDR1 reads LGHNA; CDR2 reads YSLEER. The CDR3 DNA reads TGCGCCAGCAGCCGCGGGACAGTAGACTACGAGCAGTACTTC. Translated: CASSRGTVDYEQYF.

The chain recombines TRBV4-2 with TRBJ1-2, with D unclear. Germline V gives CDR1 LGHNA, CDR2 YNFKEQ. With 4 bases removed from V and 3 bases from J, the gap between germline ends came to 9 bases. This CDR3 region has 13 residues. This CDR3 is CASSPFQDYGYTF. CDR3 in DNA: TGTGCCAGCAGCCCCTTTCAGGACTATGGCTACACCTTC.

The CDR3 spells CATSDYQGYNEQFF. The CDR3 DNA sequence: TGTGCCACCAGTGATTATCAGGGGTACAATGAGCAGTTCTTC. V is TRBV24-1 and J is TRBJ2-1; D is possibly TRBD1 (6 bases). This CDR3 is 14 amino acids long. The germline V gene has CDR1 KGHDR and CDR2 SFDVKD. Deletions cut 2 bases from V and 4 bases from J, with 8 bases between.

This clonotype is hyperexpanded. The chain couples TRBV6-5 to TRBJ2-5, with 7 bases lining up with TRBD2. J was trimmed by 0 bases and V by 1 base; bases with no gene match: 5. Germline lookup yields CDR1 MNHEY and CDR2 SVGAGI. The CDR3 consists of 16 residues. CDR3 sequence reads: CASSYWSGGYQETQYF. The CDR3 DNA follows: TGTGCCAGCAGTTACTGGTCCGGGGGGTACCAAGAGACCCAGTACTTC.

V is TRBV12-3 or TRBV12-4 and J is TRBJ2-7; 8 bases agree with TRBD2. The junction had 5 bases not matched to a gene; V was cut back by 5 bases and J by 2 bases. This CDR3 spans 14 amino acids. The CDR3 loop reads CASSPPGGTYEQYF. CDR3 nucleotides: TGTGCCAGCAGTCCACCGGGAGGGACCTACGAGCAGTACTTC.